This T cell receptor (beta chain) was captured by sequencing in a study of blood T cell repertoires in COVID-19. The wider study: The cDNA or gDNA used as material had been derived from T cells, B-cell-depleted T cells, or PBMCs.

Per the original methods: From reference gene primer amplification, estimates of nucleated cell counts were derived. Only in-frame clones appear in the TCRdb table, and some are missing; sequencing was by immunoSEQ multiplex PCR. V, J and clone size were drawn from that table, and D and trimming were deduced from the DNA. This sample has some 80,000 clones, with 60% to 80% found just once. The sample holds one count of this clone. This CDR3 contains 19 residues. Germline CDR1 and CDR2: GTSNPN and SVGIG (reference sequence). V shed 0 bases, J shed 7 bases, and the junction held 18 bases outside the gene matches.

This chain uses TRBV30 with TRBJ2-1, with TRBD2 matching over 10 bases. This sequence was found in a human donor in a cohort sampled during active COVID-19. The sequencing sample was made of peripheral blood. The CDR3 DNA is TGTGCCTGGAGTGTATCGGTCTTGAGCGGGGGGGCCCCTAGTAATGAGCAGTTCTTC. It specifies CAWSVSVLSGGAPSNEQFF.